This record looks at one T cell receptor (beta chain) sequence and its context. The antigen it recognizes is unknown. No much larger clone exists at a distance of one base, and base qualities are not known. The sample is drawn from a study of T cells in localized non-small cell lung cancer (TCRdb year 2020). As for the study more broadly: T cell repertoires of hundreds of early-stage NSCLC patients were analyzed, with tumors being compared against uninvolved tumor-adjacent lungs. The cohort comprised a few hundred treatment-naïve NSCLC patients with resected, localized lung tumors. NSCLC patients had a mean age of roughly 64 years, and 120 to 150 were male and about a hundred female. Findings and caveats that apply to the study as a whole: Because multi-region tumor sequencing was not done, intratumor heterogeneity could not be ruled out. Because the study design was exploratory, TCR variables were selected using unadjusted p-values without false-discovery rate correction. A median of around 57 of the top 100 tumor clones turned up in the paired uninvolved adjacent lung, and 25 to 35 of those clones also ranked among the top 100 of that same adjacent lung. Uninvolved tumor-adjacent lung showed the highest T cell clonality, higher than tumor, which suggests more focused antigenic responses in the uninvolved tumor-adjacent lung. Longer overall survival was associated with higher T cell density in blood, whereas shorter survival was associated with higher clonality in adjacent lung.

TCR beta CDR3 regions were sequenced from DNA using the immunoSEQ Assay. Concerning the study's data processing: T cell density was computed as TCR beta template counts normalized to usable DNA estimated by amplifying housekeeping genes. Richness was estimated with the preseqR package, extrapolating to 400,000 templates for PBMC samples and 120,000 templates for tissue samples. Clonality was calculated as one minus Pielou's evenness. Tissue-enriched TCRs were identified through differential abundance testing performed on productive amino-acid clonotypes, with a minimum total count of 5 and an alpha of 0.1. The Jaccard Index and the Morisita Overlap Index were used to quantify repertoire overlap between compartments. GLIPH clustered TCR beta CDR3s with public tetramer-defined viral CDR3s; viral motifs required at least three viral sequences plus V-gene enrichment. Drawn from immuneACCESS, this table holds only the in-frame rearrangements with V and J called that TCRdb kept. Clones are partly lost; checked studies trace under half to an unresolved V gene and leave the rest unexplained. V and J calls and clone size follow that table, whereas D and trimming were derived from the DNA. This sample has fewer than 25,000 clones in its table, and roughly 89% of those were observed once. The ten most abundant clones make up less than 8.5% of the sample.

The CDR1 and CDR2 encoded by the germline V gene (reference sequence) are LNHNV and YYDKDF. V and J are truncated by 3 bases and 2 bases respectively, leaving an intervening sequence of 14 bases. The CDR3, from cysteine to phenylalanine, totals 15 residues. CDR3 DNA only is kept here, 45 bases in frame from base 1. At diagnosis, peripheral blood, uninvolved tumor-adjacent lung and tumor were collected and were preserved as a mix of fresh-frozen and FFPE material. For TCR repertoire profiling, blood samples were analyzed in the form of peripheral blood mononuclear cells. The receptor was derived from a male donor older than 55 with stage I squamous cell lung carcinoma. The chain employs TRBV15 and TRBJ2-7; TRBD1 is possibly the D segment (5 matching bases). The sample consisted of peripheral blood, taken before any cancer treatment. The bases read TGTGCCACCAGCAGGGTAGGGGCAGGACCCTACGAGCAGTACTTC. Translated, it gives CATSRVGAGPYEQYF.